The 22 T cell receptor beta chains presented below share a single source sample, sequenced in a study of cytomegalovirus exposure and HLA in healthy donors. The PCR had 60 Vbeta and 13 Jbeta primers. Here immunoSEQ multiplex PCR was the method, and the copy in TCRdb shows in-frame clones only, minus some. The table records a few hundred thousand clones, over 60% of them present only once. The sample was PBMCs. Receptor source: a man aged 35-49 years in good health and CMV-seronegative.

The table lists this clone with a few counts. The chain uses TRBV5-4 and TRBJ2-7, with 11 bases matching TRBD2. V was pared by 3 bases and J by 4 bases, with 3 bases of the junction left unmatched. Germline V gives CDR1 SGHNT, CDR2 YYREEE (reference sequence). The CDR3 contains 14 residues. In DNA, the CDR3 is TGTGCCAGCAGCTCGGGACTAGCGGTGTACGAGCAGTACTTC. This codes for CASSSGLAVYEQYF.

The CDR3 DNA reads as TGTGCCAGCAGCAGAAAAGGGACTAGCGGGAGGGGTAGTGAGCAGTTCTTC. Translation: CASSRKGTSGRGSEQFF. The rearrangement links TRBV5-6 to TRBJ2-1; TRBD2 aligns across 16 bases. The CDR3 runs to 17 residues. Germline V CDR1 and CDR2: SGHDT, YYEEEE. The junction had 10 bases not matched to a gene; V was cut back by 4 bases and J by 9 bases.

The gene calls are TRBV19 and TRBJ1-3, with D perhaps matching TRBD1 (6 bases). Germline V CDR1 and CDR2: LNHDA, SQIVND (reference sequence). This CDR3 is built from 16 residues. The V end was cut by 3 bases, the J end by 2 bases, with 14 bases between. This CDR3 reads CASSMIGGTAGNTIYF. In DNA, the CDR3 is TGTGCCAGTAGTATGATAGGGGGTACGGCTGGAAACACCATATATTTT.

This chain uses TRBV12-2 with TRBJ2-6; the DNA was not compared with TRBD1, the D call given in the table. TRBV12-2 is recorded as a pseudogene. The CDR3 length is 19 residues. In DNA, the CDR3 is TGTGCAAGTCGCTTAGGGGGTAGGACAGGGATCAGGGGGGCCAACGTCCTGACTTTC. Amino acids: CASRLGGRTGIRGANVLTF.

The CDR3 DNA reads TGTGCCAGCAGCCAAACTAGCGGGAGGATGTACGAGCAGTACTTC. It yields the protein CASSQTSGRMYEQYF. The chain couples TRBV7-3 to TRBJ2-7, with 12 nucleotides matching TRBD2. The V segment lost 5 bases and the J segment 4 bases; nucleotides outside the gene matches: 6. The CDR3 has 15 amino acids. Per the germline V gene, CDR1 is SGHTA and CDR2 is FQGTGA.

This chain joins TRBV6-1 and TRBJ1-2; 11 nucleotides match TRBD1. The CDR3 is 16 amino acids. The germline V gene encodes CDR1 MNHNS and CDR2 SASEGT. Losses at the gene ends were 4 bases for V and 8 bases for J; bases not matched to a gene: 12. The CDR3 DNA is TGTGCCAGCAGTGGACGGGACAGGGGGGCCGTTAGGGGCTACACCTTC. Translating it yields CASSGRDRGAVRGYTF.

The CDR3 spells CASSLTSGYTGELFF. CDR3 nucleotide sequence: TGTGCCAGCAGCCTAACTAGCGGTTATACCGGGGAGCTGTTTTTT. The V and J genes are TRBV11-2 and TRBJ2-2; 8 nucleotides line up with TRBD2. This CDR3 comprises 15 residues. Germline lookup yields CDR1 SGHAT and CDR2 FQNNGV. Germline trimming cut 5 bases from V and 5 bases from J; bases unmatched to any gene: 7.

This clone has a single count. The CDR3 nucleotides read TGTGCCAGCAGGCAACACCTAGCGGAGAGCACAGATACGCAGTATTTT. Its translation: CASRQHLAESTDTQYF. This chain uses TRBV11-2 with TRBJ2-3; TRBD2 aligns across 7 bases. This CDR3 region has 16 residues. J was trimmed by 0 bases and V by 6 bases; bases with no gene match: 9. CDR1 is SGHAT, CDR2 FQNNGV, per germline.

This clone was seen a single time. The V gene is TRBV18, the J gene TRBJ2-7, with 10 nucleotides matching TRBD1. After removal of 3 bases from V and 3 bases from J, the junction contained 8 bases not matched to a gene. Germline V gene data show CDR1 as KGHSH and CDR2 as LQKENI. The CDR3 is 16 residues long. The CDR3 loop reads CASSPARTGGIYEQYF. The DNA of the CDR3 is TGTGCCAGCTCACCGGCCCGGACAGGGGGAATCTACGAGCAGTACTTC.

CDR3 coding DNA: TGTGCCAGCAGCCAAGTCAGGGGCTGGGGCACCGGGGAGCTGTTTTTT. Translation: CASSQVRGWGTGELFF. The chain has TRBV4-2 and TRBJ2-2, with D possibly being TRBD1 (6 bases). The germline V gene encodes CDR1 LGHNA and CDR2 YNFKEQ. The CDR3 is made up of 16 amino acids. Trimming cost V 1 base and J 4 bases, with 13 bases left between them.

The V gene is TRBV9, the J gene TRBJ2-2, with TRBD1 matching over 7 bases. The germline gives CDR1 SGDLS, CDR2 YYNGEE. The CDR3 contains 16 residues. V was clipped by 3 bases and J by 1 base; unmatched bases: 6. The CDR3 loop reads CASSGPGQKNTGELFF. The CDR3 DNA reads as TGTGCCAGCAGCGGACCGGGACAGAAGAACACCGGGGAGCTGTTTTTT.

Worth noting for this clone: It may be a read error: a sequence one base away is much more abundant. This sequence joins TRBV6-6 and TRBJ1-1; no firm D call. Germline V gives CDR1 MNHNY, CDR2 SVGAGI (reference sequence). This CDR3 comprises 11 residues. Trimming took 4 bases from V and 5 from J, leaving 5 bases between them. Written as DNA, the CDR3 is TGTGCCAGCAGTTTCAGGACTGAAGCTTTCTTT. As protein: CASSFRTEAFF.

The CDR3 region has the DNA TGTGCCAGCAGCTTAGCGAAGGTGCCGGGTGAGTCCTACAATGAGCAGTTCTTC. It codes for CASSLAKVPGESYNEQFF. The chain has TRBV11-1 and TRBJ2-1, with D hard to call. Germline-derived CDR1 and CDR2 are SGHAT and FQDESV (reference sequence). Trimming pared 0 bases from V and 1 base from J, leaving 16 bases between. The CDR3 totals 18 residues.

This sequence joins TRBV4-2 and TRBJ1-1; 10 bases are shared with TRBD1. V lost 5 bases to trimming and J lost 6 bases; unmatched junction nucleotides: 6. CDR1 and CDR2 (germline): LGHNA, YNFKEQ. The CDR3 sequence is 14 residues long. The CDR3 bases are TGTGCCAGCAGCGTGACAGGGGGCAGTGCTGAAGCTTTCTTT. It is translated as CASSVTGGSAEAFF.

This clone was observed a single time. V and J are TRBV9 and TRBJ1-6; 9 bases agree with TRBD1. The CDR3 extends over 18 amino acids. With 4 bases clipped from V and 0 bases from J, the junction kept 8 bases outside the gene matches. The germline gives CDR1 SGDLS, CDR2 YYNGEE. In nucleotides, the CDR3 is TGTGCCAGCAGCCCCGGACAGGGGCTAAACTCCTATAATTCACCCCTCCACTTT. Encoded protein: CASSPGQGLNSYNSPLHF.

V is TRBV5-1 and J is TRBJ2-1; 8 bases align to TRBD1. This CDR3 region has 16 residues. Germline-derived CDR1 and CDR2 are SGHRS and YFSETQ. V dropped 3 bases and J dropped 7; count of bases not matched to a gene: 12. CDR3 in amino acids: CASSWTGTYSLNEQFF. CDR3 nucleotides: TGCGCCAGCAGCTGGACAGGGACGTACTCCCTGAATGAGCAGTTCTTC.

This rearrangement joins TRBV6-1 to TRBJ1-4; 7 nucleotides line up with TRBD1. Trimming at V came to 4 bases and at J to 5 bases, leaving 10 bases not matched to a gene. Germline CDR1 reads MNHNS; CDR2 reads SASEGT. This CDR3 region has 16 residues. CDR3 amino acids: CASSVSGTAVNEKLFF. The CDR3 DNA sequence: TGTGCCAGCAGTGTCTCCGGGACAGCGGTAAATGAAAAACTGTTTTTT.

This chain uses TRBV7-9 with TRBJ2-3, with 7 bases lining up with TRBD1. The CDR3 loop spans 16 amino acids. After removal of 5 bases from V and 2 bases from J, the junction contained 10 bases not matched to a gene. From germline, CDR1 is SEHNR and CDR2 FQNEAQ (reference sequence). The CDR3 spells CASSARTGPITDTQYF. As DNA, the CDR3 is TGTGCCAGCAGCGCAAGGACAGGTCCCATCACAGATACGCAGTATTTT.

The chain combines TRBV29-1 with TRBJ2-7, with D perhaps TRBD1 (6 bases). Deletions cut 6 bases from V and 4 bases from J, with 16 bases between. Per the germline V gene, CDR1 is SQVTM and CDR2 is ANQGSEA. CDR3 length: 13 residues. Here the CDR3 reads CSVVGTLMYEQYF. As DNA, the CDR3 is TGCAGCGTGGTTGGGACACTTATGTACGAGCAGTACTTC.

V is TRBV20-1 and J is TRBJ2-3, with D possibly being TRBD2 (5 bases). The CDR3 has 11 amino acids. V was pared by 7 bases and J by 5 bases, with 10 bases between. The V gene's germline CDR1 is DFQATT and CDR2 SNEGSKA (reference sequence). The CDR3: CSVARKDTQYF. Here the CDR3 DNA reads TGCAGTGTAGCGCGCAAAGATACGCAGTATTTT.

The CDR3 loop reads CASNTWGVWTGELFF. DNA of the CDR3: TGTGCCAGCAACACCTGGGGAGTGTGGACCGGGGAGCTGTTTTTT. This rearrangement joins TRBV13 to TRBJ2-2, with D possibly matching TRBD2 (5 bases). The CDR3 extends over 15 amino acids. V was trimmed by 7 bases and J by 5 bases, leaving 17 bases between them. The germline CDR1 and CDR2 sequences are PRHDT and FYEKMQ (reference sequence).

This chain connects TRBV7-2 to TRBJ2-1, with 7 bases aligning to TRBD1. Germline V gene sequence: CDR1 SGHTA, CDR2 FQGNSA. The trim removed 3 bases at V and 5 bases at J, leaving 1 base unmatched. This CDR3 is built from 13 residues. In nucleotides, the CDR3 is TGTGCCAGCAGCTTCGACAGGGACAATGAGCAGTTCTTC. Its translation is CASSFDRDNEQFF.